Presented here are 10 T cell receptor beta chains from one specimen sequenced in a study of blood T cell repertoires in COVID-19. Repertoires were generated with immunoSEQ multiplex PCR, while TCRdb's copy carries only in-frame clones and drops some. The data contain around 150,000 clones, about four fifths of them seen just once; the ten biggest clones take up 3% to 4%. Material for sequencing was PBMCs or T cells enriched from blood (not recorded which). The receptor set was obtained from a woman aged 60-75 years who had recovered from COVID-19.

This clone was seen just once. The chain has TRBV10-3 and TRBJ1-6; D possibly corresponds to TRBD1 (6 bases). CDR1 is ENHRY and CDR2 is SYGVKD in the germline V gene. The CDR3 covers 15 residues. Trimming removed 5 bases at V and 2 bases at J, with 10 bases between. CDR3: CAISRGGPYNSPLHF. The CDR3 nucleotides are TGTGCCATCAGTCGTGGGGGCCCCTATAATTCACCCCTCCACTTT.

This clone has only one observation. The V call is TRBV18, the J call TRBJ1-1; weak D call: TRBD1 (5 bases). Trimming cost V 7 bases and J 0 bases, with 12 bases left between them. The CDR3 consists of 14 residues. The V gene's germline CDR1 is KGHSH and CDR2 LQKENI. The CDR3 coding sequence is TGTGCCAGCTTGGGGGGGATCATGAACACTGAAGCTTTCTTT. It encodes CASLGGIMNTEAFF. Looking up the rest from reference TRBV18 and TRBJ1-1 gives the full variable domain: NAGVMQNPRHLVRRRGQEARLRCSPMKGHSHVYWYRQLPEEGLKFMVYLQKENIIDESGMPKERFSAEFPKEGPSILRIQQVVRGDSAAYFCASLGGIMNTEAFFGQGTRLTVV.

V is TRBV11-2 and J is TRBJ1-1; a possible D gene is TRBD1 (5 bases). V lost 7 bases and J lost 4, with 22 bases in between. This CDR3 spans 16 amino acids. The V gene's germline CDR1 is SGHAT and CDR2 FQNNGV. The CDR3 DNA sequence: TGTGCCAGCAACTCATATGACAAGGGGCGAGGCACTGAAGCTTTCTTT. Translation: CASNSYDKGRGTEAFF. The whole variable domain, filled in from reference TRBV11-2 and TRBJ1-1, reads EAGVAQSPRYKIIEKRQSVAFWCNPISGHATLYWYQQILGQGPKLLIQFQNNGVVDDSQLPKDRFSAERLKGVDSTLKIQPAKLEDSAVYLCASNSYDKGRGTEAFFGQGTRLTVV.

J is TRBJ2-7 and V is TRBV5-1; the match to TRBD2 covers 10 bases. Germline CDR1 and CDR2: SGHRS and YFSETQ. The V and J ends lost 4 bases and 5 bases, in that order; junction bases with no gene match: 3. This CDR3 is 13 amino acids long. CDR3 protein: CASSPGTSDEQYF. The CDR3 region has the DNA TGCGCCAGCAGCCCCGGGACTAGCGACGAGCAGTACTTC.

This sequence joins TRBV15 and TRBJ1-1; tentative D call: TRBD1 (5 bases). The germline V and J ends were trimmed by 0 bases and 4 bases, with 9 bases remaining between them. Germline V lookup: CDR1 LNHNV, CDR2 YYDKDF (reference sequence). The CDR3 consists of 14 residues. The CDR3, as DNA: TGTGCCACCAGCAGAGATGGGAGGGGCACTGAAGCTTTCTTT. Translation: CATSRDGRGTEAFF.

This rearrangement joins TRBV24-1 to TRBJ1-1; 8 bases are shared with TRBD1. Trimming at V came to 1 base and at J to 11 bases, leaving 8 bases not matched to a gene. The CDR3 length is 14 residues. The germline gives CDR1 KGHDR, CDR2 SFDVKD. CDR3 bases: TGTGCCACCAGTGATTTTGGACAGGGCCGGGGGGCTTTCTTT. Translated: CATSDFGQGRGAFF.

The chain joins TRBV14 to TRBJ1-1, with no clear D. V lost 0 bases to trimming and J lost 6 bases, with 11 bases between them. The germline CDR1 and CDR2 sequences are SGHDN and FVKESK. This CDR3 comprises 14 residues. In DNA, the CDR3 is TGTGCCAGCAGCCAAGAATGGATAGGAGCTGAAGCTTTCTTT. This translates into CASSQEWIGAEAFF.

The chain is built from TRBV19 and TRBJ1-1; D gene ambiguous. V lost 9 bases and J lost 0, with 5 bases in between. Germline V lookup: CDR1 LNHDA, CDR2 SQIVND (reference sequence). The CDR3 sequence is 11 residues long. CDR3 DNA: TGTGCCAGGGCCATGAACACTGAAGCTTTCTTT. Its protein product is CARAMNTEAFF. Supplemented by reference TRBV19 and TRBJ1-1, the full variable domain reads DGGITQSPKYLFRKEGQNVTLSCEQNLNHDAMYWYRQDPGQGLRLIYYSQIVNDFQKGDIAEGYSVSREKKESFPLTVTSAQKNPTAFYLCARAMNTEAFFGQGTRLTVV.

The genes are TRBV29-1 and TRBJ2-7; 8 positions match TRBD1. Losses at the gene ends were 6 bases for V and 1 base for J; bases not matched to a gene: 8. The CDR3 has 14 amino acids. Looked up from germline, CDR1 is SQVTM and CDR2 is ANQGSEA. The CDR3 nucleotides are TGCAGCGTCCTCACGACAGGGGAATCCTACGAGCAGTACTTC. Protein product: CSVLTTGESYEQYF.

The chain uses TRBV13 and TRBJ2-7; unclear D gene. This CDR3 spans 12 amino acids. Looked up from germline, CDR1 is PRHDT and CDR2 is FYEKMQ (reference sequence). V gave up 0 bases and J gave up 7 bases, with 7 bases separating them. The CDR3 protein is CASSLGPREQYF. The CDR3 DNA follows: TGTGCCAGCAGCTTAGGCCCTAGAGAGCAGTACTTC. Together with reference TRBV13 and TRBJ2-7, the CDR3 gives the full variable domain: AAGVIQSPRHLIKEKRETATLKCYPIPRHDTVYWYQQGPGQDPQFLISFYEKMQSDKGSIPDRFSAQQFSDYHSELNMSSLELGDSALYFCASSLGPREQYFGPGTRLTVT.